These T cell receptor beta chains were read from a single sample in a study of blood T cell repertoires in COVID-19. Sequencing used immunoSEQ multiplex PCR; TCRdb keeps in-frame clones, though not all of them. The sample gives about 46,000 clones, 85% to 90% of which show up once; 3.1% is in the top ten. Sequenced: PBMCs or T cells enriched from blood (not recorded which). The receptor set was obtained from a woman aged 45 to 65 who had recovered from COVID-19. Both conserved end residues are part of each CDR3. Fields, in order: V gene, CDR3 length, D gene, clone size, J gene, CDR3 DNA, CDR3 protein. A D gene is named only where the DNA matches it firmly. Only part of the rows carry a size: once, few, many, or a class if the clone is expanded.

V: TRBV11-3
length: 15
D: .
size: .
J: TRBJ1-1
DNA: TGTGCCAGCCAGGGCCTCGTACAGGGAAAAACTGAAGCTTTCTTT
CDR3: CASQGLVQGKTEAFF

V: TRBV28
length: 16
D: .
size: .
J: TRBJ1-5
DNA: TGTGCCAGCAGTTCGGAATGGGGACAACGAAATCAGCCCCAGCATTTT
CDR3: CASSSEWGQRNQPQHF

V: TRBV7-9
length: 13
D: .
size: .
J: TRBJ1-4
DNA: TGTGCCAGCAGCTTTACGCACACCGAAAAACTGTTTTTT
CDR3: CASSFTHTEKLFF

V: TRBV12-3/TRBV12-4
length: 12
D: .
size: .
J: TRBJ2-2
DNA: TGTGCCAGCAGCGGTCTGGCCGGGGAGCTGTTTTTT
CDR3: CASSGLAGELFF

V: TRBV4-2
length: 19
D: TRBD2
size: .
J: TRBJ2-7
DNA: TGTGCCAGCAGCCAAGATTCCGGGCTAGCGGGAGGGGACTCCTACGAGCAGTACTTC
CDR3: CASSQDSGLAGGDSYEQYF

V: TRBV29-1
length: 13
D: .
size: .
J: TRBJ1-2
DNA: TGCAGCGTTGGAAATGTCGGGGGATCGGGCTACACCTTC
CDR3: CSVGNVGGSGYTF

V: TRBV9
length: 16
D: .
size: once
J: TRBJ1-3
DNA: TGTGCCAGCAGCGTAGAGGTCAGGGGCTCTGGAAACACCATATATTTT
CDR3: CASSVEVRGSGNTIYF

V: TRBV5-1
length: 15
D: .
size: .
J: TRBJ1-2
DNA: TGCGCCAGCAGCTTGGGTGGAGGGGAGAACTATGGCTACACCTTC
CDR3: CASSLGGGENYGYTF

V: TRBV28
length: 17
D: TRBD1
size: medium-sized
J: TRBJ1-2
DNA: TGTGCCAGCAGTCTTCTAACATTTGGGACAGGGGTGTATGGCTACACCTTC
CDR3: CASSLLTFGTGVYGYTF

V: TRBV15
length: 17
D: TRBD2
size: .
J: TRBJ2-3
DNA: TGTGCCACCAGCAGAGGGTTCTGGACTAGCGGCACAGATACGCAGTATTTT
CDR3: CATSRGFWTSGTDTQYF

V: TRBV11-3
length: 14
D: .
size: .
J: TRBJ2-1
DNA: TGTGCCAGCAGCTTAGGGGCACCTTACAATGAGCAGTTCTTC
CDR3: CASSLGAPYNEQFF

V: TRBV27
length: 12
D: TRBD1
size: .
J: TRBJ1-6
DNA: TGTGCCAGCAGCCTCAACAGGGGACCCCTCCACTTT
CDR3: CASSLNRGPLHF

V: TRBV5-1
length: 13
D: .
size: few
J: TRBJ2-1
DNA: TGCGCCAGCAGCTTAACAGGTGGCAATGAGCAGTTCTTC
CDR3: CASSLTGGNEQFF

V: TRBV19
length: 15
D: .
size: once
J: TRBJ1-2
DNA: TGTGCCAGTAGTATAGAACACAGGAACTACTATGGCTACACCTTC
CDR3: CASSIEHRNYYGYTF

V: TRBV28
length: 14
D: .
size: .
J: TRBJ1-2
DNA: TGTGCCAGCATATGGCGAGGGACTAACTATGGCTACACCTTC
CDR3: CASIWRGTNYGYTF

V: TRBV9
length: 16
D: TRBD2
size: .
J: TRBJ2-1
DNA: TGTGCCAGCACCACTAGCGGGGGGACAAACTACAATGAGCAGTTCTTC
CDR3: CASTTSGGTNYNEQFF

V: TRBV6-6
length: 17
D: .
size: few
J: TRBJ2-5
DNA: TGTGCCAGCAGTCTACGAGCCCGACAACAGTACCAAGAGACCCAGTACTTC
CDR3: CASSLRARQQYQETQYF

V: TRBV5-4
length: 15
D: TRBD2
size: .
J: TRBJ2-5
DNA: TGTGCCAGCAGCTTGGATACTAGCGCCTGGGAGACCCAGTACTTC
CDR3: CASSLDTSAWETQYF

V: TRBV7-2
length: 13
D: .
size: once
J: TRBJ2-7
DNA: TGTGCCAGCAGCTTTACCAGTACCTACGAGCAGTACTTC
CDR3: CASSFTSTYEQYF

V: TRBV5-1
length: 15
D: .
size: .
J: TRBJ1-4
DNA: TGCGCCAGCAGCTTCTACGGGGGAACTAATGAAAAACTGTTTTTT
CDR3: CASSFYGGTNEKLFF

V: TRBV29-1
length: 13
D: TRBD2
size: .
J: TRBJ2-5
DNA: TGCAGCGTCCGAGCGGGAAGCGGGGAGACCCAGTACTTC
CDR3: CSVRAGSGETQYF

V: TRBV27
length: 16
D: .
size: .
J: TRBJ2-2
DNA: TGTGCCAGCAGCCGTTCGTGGGCCTTGAACACCGGGGAGCTGTTTTTT
CDR3: CASSRSWALNTGELFF

V: TRBV7-2
length: 14
D: .
size: few
J: TRBJ1-2
DNA: TGTGCCAGCAGCTACTTCGACAGACCCTATGGCTACACCTTC
CDR3: CASSYFDRPYGYTF

V: TRBV5-5
length: 11
D: .
size: once
J: TRBJ2-7
DNA: TGTGCCAGCAGCCCTCAGTACGAGCAGTACTTC
CDR3: CASSPQYEQYF

V: TRBV28
length: 15
D: TRBD1
size: .
J: TRBJ2-5
DNA: TGTGCCAGCAGTCCCGGGACAGCATACCAAGAGACCCAGTACTTC
CDR3: CASSPGTAYQETQYF

V: TRBV5-4
length: 14
D: .
size: .
J: TRBJ2-3
DNA: TGTGCCAGCAGCTTGGCCAGGGTACGAGATACGCAGTATTTT
CDR3: CASSLARVRDTQYF

V: TRBV7-2
length: 15
D: .
size: .
J: TRBJ2-1
DNA: TGTGCCAGCAGCTTTGTGGGGAGCTCCTACAATGAGCAGTTCTTC
CDR3: CASSFVGSSYNEQFF

V: TRBV7-2
length: 15
D: TRBD1
size: few
J: TRBJ2-7
DNA: TGTGCCAGCAGCTCACAGACAGGGGAGACCTACGAGCAGTACTTC
CDR3: CASSSQTGETYEQYF

V: TRBV19
length: 13
D: .
size: once
J: TRBJ1-1
DNA: TGTGCCAGTAGTATAGTGGGCGACACCGAAGCTTTCTTT
CDR3: CASSIVGDTEAFF

V: TRBV14
length: 12
D: .
size: .
J: TRBJ1-3
DNA: TGTGCCAGCAGTCCCTCCGGAAACACCATATATTTT
CDR3: CASSPSGNTIYF

V: TRBV6-2/TRBV6-3
length: 13
D: TRBD1
size: few
J: TRBJ1-4
DNA: TGTGCCAGCAGTGACAGGGGAAATGAAAAACTGTTTTTT
CDR3: CASSDRGNEKLFF